One TCR beta chain is described in this entry. In its sample, this clone was seen once. Its antigen is still unknown. Base-call qualities are not available, and no considerably larger clone is one nucleotide away. Taken from the germline V gene, the CDR1 and CDR2 loops are MNHEY and SVGAGI. The cysteine opens and the phenylalanine closes a CDR3 of 15 amino acids. Only the CDR3 portion is preserved as DNA: 45 bases, with reading frame beginning at the first base. Trimming takes 2 bases from V and 5 bases from J, and the germline ends sit 12 bases apart. The library was prepared using the immunoSEQ multiplex PCR assay. The multiplex PCR relied on a mix of 60 forward primers for TCR Vbeta segments and 13 reverse primers for TCR Jbeta segments. The CDR3 region of rearranged TCR beta genes was amplified from genomic DNA with a multiplex PCR assay. Amplified TCR beta libraries were sequenced as 87-base-pair reads on the Illumina HiSeq System. Turning to the authors' computational methods: Across the 666 repertoires, a later analysis counted roughly 84 million unique TCR beta chains, some 11 million of which were shared by at least two donors. Raw reads were error-corrected and collapsed into unique sequences by a nearest-neighbor algorithm in which closely related sequences were merged to remove PCR and sequencing errors. V, D and J gene segments were assigned by aligning CDR3 sequences to IMGT reference sequences. Each retained sequence needed at least a six-nucleotide match to both a V gene segment and a J gene segment. Rearrangements were called productive when the CDR3 lacked stop codons and stayed in frame with V and J; all others were non-productive. Following IMGT convention, CDR3 was defined as the stretch from the second conserved V-encoded cysteine to the conserved J-encoded phenylalanine. The earlier analysis of around 640 of the donors excluded sequences that lacked an unambiguous match to a single V gene segment. In an earlier analysis of 450 to 750 of the donors, a V segment was called functional when productive rearrangements were above 56.7%, and segregating when the standard deviation between donors exceeded 5%. To diagnose cytomegalovirus status from the catalog of TCR beta chain sequences, a statistical classification framework was built. V and J gene assignment, in a later analysis, came from comparing TCR nucleotide sequences with IMGT/GENE-DB human TR gene sequences. The TCRdist pipeline was used in a later analysis to assign CDR3 sequences and most-parsimonious VDJ recombination scenarios. In a later analysis, each TCR beta chain was defined by its CDR3 amino acid sequence together with its V-gene family, and reads lacking a unique V-gene family were excluded. In a later analysis, fewer than 600 highly shared, low-generation-probability nucleotide sequences were removed to address suspected cross-contamination and a sequencing artifact. A later analysis calculated a clonal expansion index for each public chain from normalized within-repertoire ranks of inferred template counts. In a later analysis, generation probabilities were computed with a VDJ recombination model fitted to out-of-frame rearrangements, and the resulting probabilities were checked against IGoR. Hypergeometric tests were used in a later analysis to score TCR-TCR, TCR-HLA and TCR-CMV co-occurrence, with a repertoire-size bias correction applied to the TCR pairs. In a later analysis, false discovery rates were estimated by permuting HLA or CMV assignments 20 times. A later analysis grouped co-occurring TCRs with DBSCAN, adding TCRdist sequence similarity when clustering within HLA-allele-positive subsets. Co-occurrence clustering excluded repertoires with fewer than 30,000 or more than 120,000 public chains, plus five with anomalous nucleotide sharing. TCRdb took this table from immuneACCESS and kept in-frame rearrangements with V and J called. Such tables lack part of the clones; where checked against another copy, unresolved V genes explain under half of the gap, and the rest is unexplained. D and trimming were read from the DNA, whereas the V and J calls and clone size are those reported in that table. Counted in this sample were around 190,000 clones; 70% to 80% of them appeared once. The top ten constitute roughly 3% of the sample.

This sample is drawn from a study of cytomegalovirus exposure and HLA in healthy donors listed by TCRdb under 2017. Regarding the study in general: An earlier analysis of roughly 610 of the donors reported 276 Gb of sequence data and around 100 million unique TCR beta sequences obtained from roughly 170 million T cells. Because of strong linkage in the cohort, a few DR-DQ haplotypes were treated as single units for association and clustering. An earlier analysis of some 500 of the donors used high-throughput TCR beta sequencing to judge whether each TCR beta V gene segment behaved as functional or pseudogenic. Typing coverage differed by locus: A, B, C, DRB1 and DQB1 were typed in roughly 620-630 donors, DQA1 in approximately 520, DPA1 in around 580, and DPB1 in 400 to 480. The study was designed to test whether signatures of past pathogen exposure could be identified by cataloging public T cell receptors. The later analysis used no new phenotypic data to find candidate immune exposures, relying instead on TCR beta sequences and their occurrence across donors. The genetic ancestry cluster associated with self-reported Caucasian donors included 81% of the approximately 400 genotyped donors. Roughly 300 gigabases of sequencing data and about 92 million unique TCR sequences made up an early release that covered 640 HLA-typed donors. In addition to the first cohort of 650 to 800 subjects, a separate validation cohort of some 120 different subjects was used. Across around 400 genotyped donors of the cohort, an average of roughly 250,000 unique TCR beta nucleotide sequences per donor were sequenced, and 15% to 20% of those sequences were non-productive. The study profiled the T cell repertoires of some 610 subjects by immunosequencing and related them to cytomegalovirus serostatus. Class I and class II HLA loci were covered by the typing at four-digit resolution. In a later genetic analysis, genome-wide SNP genotypes for about three fifths of the 666 donors were used, and that subset was treated as a discovery cohort. High-throughput TCR immunosequencing, statistical association of individual TCRs with disease status, and machine learning were combined to predict cytomegalovirus infection status. A later analysis re-analyzed previously published TCR beta repertoires from approximately 700 donors and added high-resolution HLA genotyping to study TCR occurrence patterns. Donor age, sex, ethnicity and CMV serostatus were compiled alongside the repertoire data. Every repertoire in the discovery cohort had been generated on one and the same sequencing platform. General study outcomes and caveats: In a later analysis, several top co-occurrence clusters were reported to appear linked to parvovirus B19, influenza, CMV and Epstein-Barr virus. Correlated functional status among segregating V segments might reflect linkage disequilibrium, but an unknown experimental factor could not be ruled out. Fewer than 20 rarely observed V segments, including chromosome 9 orphons, were excluded from the earlier analysis of approximately 600 of the donors because counts were too low. A later analysis associated 15,000 to 20,000 TCR beta sequences with specific HLA alleles at a false discovery rate of 0.05. In an earlier analysis of about 550 of the donors, most TCR beta V segments were observed in productive rearrangements about 90% or about 30% of the time, broadly matching IMGT annotations. According to a later analysis, most CMV-associated TCR beta chains appeared to be HLA-restricted, and the HLA associations seemed to be driven largely by CMV exposure. According to the authors, the approach could potentially be generalized to other disease states and immunological phenotypes. Strong co-occurrence of HLA alleles, especially DR and DQ, made assigning TCR associations to individual alleles difficult. According to a later genetic analysis, donors in an Asian-associated ancestry cluster had fewer N-insertions in productive TCRs than the approximately 700-donor mean. Compared with equally common non-associated chains, HLA-associated TCR beta chains in a later analysis were more clonally expanded and had lower generation probabilities. This cohort had only TCR beta chains sequenced, and the lack of alpha or paired-chain data limited which features could be detected. Immune exposure information for the cohort was limited to CMV serostatus. A cluster of highly shared sequence variants was judged likely to represent a technical artifact of the sequencing pipeline. V-gene and J-gene trimming of TCR beta chains was associated with a missense DCLRE1C variant in a later genetic analysis, and the association was replicated in an independent cohort. In both the original and validation cohorts, the classifier was reported to diagnose cytomegalovirus status with high specificity and sensitivity. Some IMGT-functional V segments, including TRBV6-2 and TRBV6-3, could not be told apart with the 87-base-pair reads, so those segments were excluded. A later analysis found that TCR association rates varied across HLA loci, with DRB1 alleles showing the most associated TCRs and HLA-C alleles the fewest. In vitro tests confirmed that a few of the cytomegalovirus-associated TCR beta chains recognize cytomegalovirus antigens. A further reported finding was that TCR beta sequences accurately predicted the HLA-A and HLA-B alleles for most subjects in the first cohort. Most TCR sequences were observed very rarely across donors, whereas some public TCRs were present in many individuals. HLA typing was unavailable for some donors at each locus, so association tests used only the typed subset. The study listed 164 TCR beta chains as associated with cytomegalovirus. Presence/absence analyses assumed roughly uniform sequencing depth across donors, an assumption that may not hold.

The cohort consisted of hundreds of healthy bone marrow donors. At the time of sampling, every cohort member was nominally healthy, though immune exposures that went unrecorded were likely present. The donor was CMV seronegative and was included in the group of hundreds of seronegative cohort members. Each donor provided a peripheral blood sample, and peripheral blood mononuclear cells were used for TCR beta sequencing. Genomic DNA was extracted from the blood cell samples with the Qiagen DNeasy Blood Extraction Kit. Sequencing was carried out using PBMCs. The chain joins TRBV6-5 to TRBJ2-2; the D gene is perhaps TRBD2, from 5 matching bases. The sequence came from a young woman in good health and CMV-seronegative. This receptor carries the CDR3 CASSYRIRGTGELFF. The nucleotide sequence is TGTGCCAGCAGTTACAGGATTAGAGGGACCGGGGAGCTGTTTTTT.